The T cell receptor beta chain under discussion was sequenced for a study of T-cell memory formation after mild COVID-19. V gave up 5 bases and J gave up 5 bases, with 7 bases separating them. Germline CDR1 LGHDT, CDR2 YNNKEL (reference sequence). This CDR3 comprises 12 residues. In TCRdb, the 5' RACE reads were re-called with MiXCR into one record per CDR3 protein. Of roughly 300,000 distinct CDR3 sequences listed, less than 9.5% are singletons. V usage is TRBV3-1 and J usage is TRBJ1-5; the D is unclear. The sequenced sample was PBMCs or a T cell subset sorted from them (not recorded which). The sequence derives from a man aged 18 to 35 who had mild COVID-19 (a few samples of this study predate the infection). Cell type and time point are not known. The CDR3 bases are TGTGCCAGCAGCGGCCCGCATCAGCCCCAGCATTTT. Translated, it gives CASSGPHQPQHF.